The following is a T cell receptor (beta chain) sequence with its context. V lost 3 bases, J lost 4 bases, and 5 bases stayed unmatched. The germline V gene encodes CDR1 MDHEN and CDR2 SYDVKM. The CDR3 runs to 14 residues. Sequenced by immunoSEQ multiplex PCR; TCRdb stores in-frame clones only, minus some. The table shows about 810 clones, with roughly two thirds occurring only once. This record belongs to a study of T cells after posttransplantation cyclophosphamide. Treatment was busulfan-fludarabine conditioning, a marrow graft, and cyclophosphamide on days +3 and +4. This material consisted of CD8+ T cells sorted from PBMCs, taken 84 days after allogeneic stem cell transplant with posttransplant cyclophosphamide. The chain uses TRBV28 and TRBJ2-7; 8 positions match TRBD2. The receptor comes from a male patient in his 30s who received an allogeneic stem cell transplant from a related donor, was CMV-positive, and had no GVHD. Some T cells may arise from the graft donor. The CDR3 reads CASSFNGREYEQYF. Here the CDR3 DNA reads TGTGCCAGCAGTTTCAACGGGAGGGAGTACGAGCAGTACTTC.